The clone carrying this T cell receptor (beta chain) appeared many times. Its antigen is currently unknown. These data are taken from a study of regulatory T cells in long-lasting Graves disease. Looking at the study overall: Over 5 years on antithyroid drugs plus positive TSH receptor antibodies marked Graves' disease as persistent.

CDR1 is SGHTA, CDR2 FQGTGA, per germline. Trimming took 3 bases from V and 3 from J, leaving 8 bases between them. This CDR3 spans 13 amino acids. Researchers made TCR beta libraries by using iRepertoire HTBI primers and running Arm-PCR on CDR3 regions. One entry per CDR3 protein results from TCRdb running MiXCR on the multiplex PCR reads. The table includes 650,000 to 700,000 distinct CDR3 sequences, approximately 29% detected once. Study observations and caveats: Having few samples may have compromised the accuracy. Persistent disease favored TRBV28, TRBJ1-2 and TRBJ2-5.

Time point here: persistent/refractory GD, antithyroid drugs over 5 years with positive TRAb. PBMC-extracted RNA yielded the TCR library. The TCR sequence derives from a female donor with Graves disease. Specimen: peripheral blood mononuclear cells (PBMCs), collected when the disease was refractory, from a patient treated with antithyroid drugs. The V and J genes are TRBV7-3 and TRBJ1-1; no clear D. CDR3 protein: CASSLLRDTEAFF. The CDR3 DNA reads TGTGCCAGCAGCTTGCTCCGGGACACTGAAGCTTTCTTT.